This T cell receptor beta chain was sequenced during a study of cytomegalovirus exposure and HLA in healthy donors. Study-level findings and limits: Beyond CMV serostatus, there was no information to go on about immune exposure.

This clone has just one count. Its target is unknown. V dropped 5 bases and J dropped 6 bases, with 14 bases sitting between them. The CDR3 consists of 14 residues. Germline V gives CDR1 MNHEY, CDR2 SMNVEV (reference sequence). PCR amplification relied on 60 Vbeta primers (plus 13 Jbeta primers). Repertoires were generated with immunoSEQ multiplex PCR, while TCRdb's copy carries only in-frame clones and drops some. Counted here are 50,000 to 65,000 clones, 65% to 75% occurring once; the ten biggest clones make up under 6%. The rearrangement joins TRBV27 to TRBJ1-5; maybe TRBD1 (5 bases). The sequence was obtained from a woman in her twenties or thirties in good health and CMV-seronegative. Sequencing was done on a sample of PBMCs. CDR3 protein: CASSPGRWSQPQHF. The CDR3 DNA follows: TGTGCCAGCAGTCCAGGGCGTTGGAGTCAGCCCCAGCATTTT.